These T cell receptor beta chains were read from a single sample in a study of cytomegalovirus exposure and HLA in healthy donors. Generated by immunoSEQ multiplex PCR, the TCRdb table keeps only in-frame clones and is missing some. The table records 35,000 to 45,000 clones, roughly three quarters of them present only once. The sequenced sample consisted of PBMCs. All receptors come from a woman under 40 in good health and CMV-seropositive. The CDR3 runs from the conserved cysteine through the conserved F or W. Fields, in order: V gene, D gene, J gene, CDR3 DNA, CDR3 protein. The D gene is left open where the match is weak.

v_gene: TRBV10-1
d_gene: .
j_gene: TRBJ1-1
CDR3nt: TGCGCCAGCAGTGACCCGACAGGTGAAGCTTTCTTT
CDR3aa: CASSDPTGEAFF

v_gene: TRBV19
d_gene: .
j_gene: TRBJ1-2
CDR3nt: TGTGCCAGTACCCCTAGCGGGGAGGCGAACTATGGCTACACCTTC
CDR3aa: CASTPSGEANYGYTF

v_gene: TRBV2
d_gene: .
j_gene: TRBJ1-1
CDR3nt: TGTGCCAGCAGTCAATCAGTGAACACTGAAGCTTTCTTT
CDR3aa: CASSQSVNTEAFF

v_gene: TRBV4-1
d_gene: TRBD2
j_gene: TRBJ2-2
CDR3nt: TGCTCCAGCAGCGTACGGGAGGCTAGACCGTCGGAGCTGTTTTTT
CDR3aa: CSSSVREARPSELFF

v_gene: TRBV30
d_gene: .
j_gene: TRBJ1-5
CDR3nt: TGTGCCTGGAGAGACAGCGGGAGCAATCAGCCCCAGCATTTT
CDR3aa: CAWRDSGSNQPQHF

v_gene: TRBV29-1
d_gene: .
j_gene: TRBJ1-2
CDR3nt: TGCAGCGTTGAACGGAGGTTAGCTAACTATGGCTACACCTTC
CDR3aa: CSVERRLANYGYTF

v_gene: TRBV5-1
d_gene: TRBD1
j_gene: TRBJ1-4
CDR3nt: TGCGCCAGCAGCTTGGGGGACAGAACTAATGAAAAACTGTTTTTT
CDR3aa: CASSLGDRTNEKLFF

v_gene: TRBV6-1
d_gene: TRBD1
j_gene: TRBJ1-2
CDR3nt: TGTGCCAGCAGTGCAGGGGGGGGCTACACCTTC
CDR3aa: CASSAGGGYTF

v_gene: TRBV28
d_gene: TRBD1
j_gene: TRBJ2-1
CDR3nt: TGTGCCAGCACCTTGGGGGACAGGGGGCGCGATGAGCAGTTCTTC
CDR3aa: CASTLGDRGRDEQFF

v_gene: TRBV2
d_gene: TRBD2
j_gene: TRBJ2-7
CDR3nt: TGTGCCAGCGGGGCTAGCGGAACCTACGAGCAGTACTTC
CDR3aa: CASGASGTYEQYF